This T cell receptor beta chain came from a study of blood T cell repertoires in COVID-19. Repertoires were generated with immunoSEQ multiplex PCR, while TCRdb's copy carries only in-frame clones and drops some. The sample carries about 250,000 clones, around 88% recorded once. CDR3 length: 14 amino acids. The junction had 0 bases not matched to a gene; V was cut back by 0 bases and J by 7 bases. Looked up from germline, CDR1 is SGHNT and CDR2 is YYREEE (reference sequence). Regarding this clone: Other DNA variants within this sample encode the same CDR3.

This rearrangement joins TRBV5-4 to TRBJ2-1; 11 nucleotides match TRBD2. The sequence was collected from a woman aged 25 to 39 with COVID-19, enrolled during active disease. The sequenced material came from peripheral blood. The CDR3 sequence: CASSLGLAGNEQFF. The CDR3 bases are TGTGCCAGCAGCTTGGGACTAGCGGGAAATGAGCAGTTCTTC. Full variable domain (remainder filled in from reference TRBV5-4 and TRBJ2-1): ETGVTQSPTHLIKTRGQQVTLRCSSQSGHNTVSWYQQALGQGPQFIFQYYREEENGRGNFPPRFSGLQFPNYSSELNVNALELDDSALYLCASSLGLAGNEQFFGPGTRLTVL.